This T cell receptor beta chain was sequenced for a study of blood T cell repertoires in COVID-19. Data came from immunoSEQ multiplex PCR; TCRdb stores just in-frame clones and leaves some out. This table has about 400,000 clones, approximately 87% appearing once. This clone appeared a single time. Participants came from roughly 25 US areas, aged about 18 to 89 years. Germline CDR1 and CDR2: LGHDT and YNNKEL (reference sequence). Losses at the gene ends were 4 bases for V and 9 bases for J; bases not matched to a gene: 9. The CDR3 spans 15 residues. The receptor was derived from a man aged 35 to 55 in a cohort exposed to, infected with or recovered from COVID-19 (not recorded which). Sequencing was done on a sample of PBMCs or T cells enriched from blood (not recorded which). The chain has TRBV3-1 (or the pseudogene TRBV3-2) and TRBJ1-6; the match to TRBD1 covers 7 bases. CDR3 sequence reads: CASSPRQGKFSPLHF. The CDR3 coding sequence is TGTGCCAGCAGCCCTCGACAGGGAAAATTTTCACCCCTCCACTTT.